This passage covers 2 T cell receptor beta chains from one sample sequenced in a study of control samples from healthy donors and cancer patients. Method: immunoSEQ multiplex PCR; TCRdb's copy keeps in-frame clones and lacks some. The sample holds 150,000 or so clones, under 95% seen once. The sample taken for sequencing was blood. All receptors come from a man between 18 and 29 years old in good health.

By share, this clone ranks as medium-sized. The J gene is TRBJ2-7, the V gene TRBV7-9, with D possibly matching TRBD2 (6 bases). CDR3 size: 14 residues. V gave up 4 bases and J gave up 0 bases, with 10 bases separating them. In germline, CDR1 is SEHNR, CDR2 FQNEAQ (reference sequence). Written as DNA, the CDR3 is TGTGCCAGCAGCTCGGGACTCATCTCCTACGAGCAGTACTTC. This encodes CASSSGLISYEQYF.

The V and J genes are TRBV24-1 and TRBJ1-5, with unresolved D. Trimming took off 0 bases at V and 6 bases at J, with 5 bases between the two ends. Germline V gene sequence: CDR1 KGHDR, CDR2 SFDVKD. CDR3 size: 13 residues. The CDR3 loop is CATSDLIRQPQHF. CDR3 coding DNA: TGTGCCACCAGTGATTTGATACGTCAGCCCCAGCATTTT.